The rows below give T cell receptor beta chains drawn from one sample of a study of beta chain features in type 1 diabetes. This table comes from immunoSEQ multiplex PCR, and its TCRdb copy is limited to in-frame clones, with some not included. The data contain hundreds of thousands of clones, roughly 13% of them singletons. Sequencing was performed on naive CD4+ T cells from blood. These receptors were taken from a man aged 18 to 30 with type 1 diabetes. The CDR3 runs from the conserved cysteine through the conserved F or W. A D gene is named only where the DNA matches it firmly. Only part of the rows carry a size: once, few, many, or a class if the clone is expanded.

D gene	V gene	J gene	clone size	CDR3 protein	CDR3 DNA
TRBD1	TRBV2	TRBJ1-5	few	CASQAGQINQPQHF	TGTGCCAGCCAGGCGGGACAGATCAATCAGCCCCAGCATTTT
NA	TRBV6-5	TRBJ2-2	NA	CASSLLDGELFF	TGTGCCAGCAGCTTGCTGGACGGGGAGCTGTTTTTT
TRBD1	TRBV4-2	TRBJ1-1	few	CASSPTGGHMNTEAFF	TGTGCCAGCAGCCCGACAGGGGGGCACATGAACACTGAAGCTTTCTTT
TRBD2	TRBV18	TRBJ2-7	once	CASSPGLANSYEQYF	TGTGCCAGCTCACCAGGACTAGCGAATTCCTACGAGCAGTACTTC
NA	TRBV4-2	TRBJ2-7	NA	CASSQGVGAYEQYF	TGTGCCAGCAGCCAAGGTGTTGGGGCCTACGAGCAGTACTTC
TRBD2	TRBV5-1	TRBJ2-7	few	CASSRDALAAYEQYF	TGCGCCAGCAGCCGTGATGCCCTAGCGGCCTACGAGCAGTACTTC
TRBD2	TRBV30	TRBJ2-7	few	CAWSQRGGILYEQYF	TGTGCCTGGAGTCAGCGGGGGGGCATCTTGTACGAGCAGTACTTC
TRBD2	TRBV7-9	TRBJ2-1	few	CASSLMSGSNNEQFF	TGTGCCAGCAGTCTAATGAGCGGGAGTAACAATGAGCAGTTCTTC
NA	TRBV2	TRBJ1-4	NA	CASSSGTSGEKLFF	TGTGCCAGCAGCTCCGGGACATCTGGTGAAAAACTGTTTTTT
NA	TRBV14	TRBJ1-4	NA	CASSRRGAKANYDEKLFF	TGTGCCAGCAGCCGAAGGGGGGCCAAGGCCAACTACGATGAAAAACTGTTTTTT
NA	TRBV30	TRBJ2-5	few	CAWSPDLGGTQYF	TGTGCCTGGAGCCCGGACCTAGGCGGGACCCAGTACTTC
NA	TRBV7-9	TRBJ2-7	few	CASSMGTQSYEQYF	TGTGCCAGCAGCATGGGGACGCAGTCCTACGAGCAGTACTTC
TRBD2	TRBV6-6	TRBJ2-7	NA	CASSTVRAGGPYEQYF	TGTGCCAGCAGTACGGTTCGAGCGGGAGGGCCATACGAGCAGTACTTC
NA	TRBV23-1	TRBJ1-4	few	CASSQSTGRATNEKLFF	TGCGCCAGCAGTCAATCGACAGGAAGAGCAACTAATGAAAAACTGTTTTTT
NA	TRBV29-1	TRBJ1-5	NA	CSVVGQTMEGQSQHF	TGCAGCGTTGTCGGACAGACGATGGAAGGGCAGTCCCAGCATTTT
TRBD1	TRBV28	TRBJ2-5	NA	CASSPLGQGRETQYF	TGTGCCAGCAGTCCCCTTGGACAGGGAAGGGAGACCCAGTACTTC
TRBD2	TRBV18	TRBJ2-5	NA	CASFSGTSIETQYF	TGTGCCAGCTTCTCCGGGACTAGCATAGAGACCCAGTACTTC
TRBD1	TRBV18	TRBJ2-4	few	CASSPALDRGTTQYF	TGTGCCAGCTCACCAGCTTTGGACAGGGGAACGACTCAGTACTTC
NA	TRBV27	TRBJ1-1	NA	CASSSRTLNTEAFF	TGTGCCAGCAGTTCGCGGACCCTGAACACTGAAGCTTTCTTT
NA	TRBV5-6	TRBJ2-2	few	CASSLKRIYTGELFF	TGTGCCAGCAGCTTGAAGCGGATTTACACCGGGGAGCTGTTTTTT
NA	TRBV7-9	TRBJ2-1	few	CASSLLRSPSYNEQFF	TGTGCCAGCAGCCTACTCCGGAGCCCCTCCTACAATGAGCAGTTCTTC
NA	TRBV7-2	TRBJ1-4	few	CASSLASGVGLFF	TGTGCCAGCAGCTTAGCTTCCGGGGTGGGACTGTTTTTT
NA	TRBV30	TRBJ2-5	NA	CAWGTDSGEETQYF	TGTGCCTGGGGTACGGACTCAGGCGAAGAGACCCAGTACTTC
NA	TRBV27	TRBJ2-7	NA	CASSSPRDLQEQYF	TGTGCCAGCAGCTCCCCACGGGATCTTCAAGAGCAGTACTTC
TRBD2	TRBV2	TRBJ2-3	few	CASRLTLAGGGTDTQYF	TGTGCCAGCAGACTCACCTTAGCGGGGGGGGGCACAGATACGCAGTATTTT
NA	TRBV30	TRBJ1-1	few	CAWREQVGEAFF	TGTGCCTGGAGGGAACAGGTGGGTGAAGCTTTCTTT
NA	TRBV30	TRBJ1-2	NA	CAWSPPRYSPNYGYTF	TGTGCCTGGAGTCCCCCTAGATACAGTCCTAACTATGGCTACACCTTC
NA	TRBV18	TRBJ1-2	NA	CASSPPDSNYGYTF	TGTGCCAGCTCACCACCAGACAGTAACTATGGCTACACCTTC
NA	TRBV30	TRBJ1-2	few	CAWSGPEGYGYTF	TGTGCCTGGAGTGGGCCGGAGGGGTATGGCTACACCTTC
TRBD1	TRBV6-1	TRBJ1-5	few	CASSGGTGKSNQPQHF	TGTGCCAGCAGTGGCGGGACAGGGAAAAGCAATCAGCCCCAGCATTTT
TRBD1	TRBV7-2	TRBJ2-7	once	CASSFGQGSYEQYF	TGTGCCAGCAGCTTCGGACAGGGTTCCTACGAGCAGTACTTC
NA	TRBV7-2	TRBJ2-7	few	CASSADTGRSYEQYF	TGTGCCAGCAGCGCCGACACTGGACGGTCCTACGAGCAGTACTTC
TRBD2	TRBV10-3	TRBJ2-4	many	CAIAGDLAKNIQYF	TGTGCCATCGCGGGGGACCTAGCCAAAAACATTCAGTACTTC
NA	TRBV7-2	TRBJ2-5	NA	CASSLPGVETQYF	TGTGCCAGCAGCTTACCAGGAGTAGAGACCCAGTACTTC
NA	TRBV6-1	TRBJ1-2	NA	CASRLAGVNGYGYTF	TGTGCCAGCAGGCTCGCTGGGGTTAACGGCTATGGCTACACCTTC
TRBD1	TRBV5-6	TRBJ2-7	NA	CASSSTGGLMEQYF	TGTGCCAGCAGCTCGACAGGGGGGCTAATGGAGCAGTACTTC
NA	TRBV29-1	TRBJ2-3	NA	CTMGSGRRTDTQYF	TGCACCATGGGATCGGGGCGTAGAACAGATACGCAGTATTTT
NA	TRBV21-1	TRBJ2-7	few	CASIVGTGGTYEQYF	TGTGCCAGCATCGTGGGGACAGGGGGGACCTACGAGCAGTACTTC
TRBD2	TRBV5-1	TRBJ2-5	few	CASSLAAGGLRETQYF	TGCGCCAGCAGCCTGGCGGCGGGAGGGCTCCGAGAGACCCAGTACTTC
NA	TRBV14	TRBJ2-2	NA	CASSPQARELFF	TGTGCCAGCAGCCCTCAGGCCCGGGAGCTGTTTTTT
NA	TRBV11-2	TRBJ2-7	NA	CASSLVLGAYEQYF	TGTGCCAGCAGCTTAGTACTAGGGGCCTACGAGCAGTACTTC
NA	TRBV7-9	TRBJ2-3	NA	CASSLGLDTQYF	TGTGCCAGCAGCCTCGGACTAGATACGCAGTATTTT
NA	TRBV4-2	TRBJ2-3	NA	CASSHQEGDLRDTQYF	TGTGCCAGCAGCCATCAGGAGGGAGACCTCCGGGATACGCAGTATTTT
TRBD2	TRBV30	TRBJ2-5	NA	CAWSSSSGGEQYF	TGTGCCTGGTCTAGCTCCAGCGGGGGTGAGCAGTACTTC
TRBD1	TRBV6-6	TRBJ1-2	NA	CASIGQGGALNYGYTF	TGTGCCAGCATCGGACAGGGGGGAGCCCTCAACTATGGCTACACCTTC
NA	TRBV9	TRBJ1-2	NA	CASRTGLEVGYGYTF	TGTGCCAGCAGGACGGGACTTGAAGTCGGCTATGGCTACACCTTC
TRBD2	TRBV7-9	TRBJ2-1	NA	CASSFILAGVEQFF	TGTGCCAGCAGCTTTATATTAGCGGGAGTTGAGCAGTTCTTC
TRBD1	TRBV7-8	TRBJ1-4	NA	CASQRTGGEKLFF	TGTGCCAGCCAGCGGACAGGGGGTGAAAAACTGTTTTTT